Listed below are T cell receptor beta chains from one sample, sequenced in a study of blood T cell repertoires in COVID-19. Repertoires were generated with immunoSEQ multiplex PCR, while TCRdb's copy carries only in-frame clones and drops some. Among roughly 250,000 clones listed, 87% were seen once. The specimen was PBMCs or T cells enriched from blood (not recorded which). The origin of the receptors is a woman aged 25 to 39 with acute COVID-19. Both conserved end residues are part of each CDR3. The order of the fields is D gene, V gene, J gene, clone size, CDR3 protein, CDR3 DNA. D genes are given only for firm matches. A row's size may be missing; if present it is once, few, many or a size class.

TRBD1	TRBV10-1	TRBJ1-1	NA	CASIKDRANTEAFF	TGCGCCAGCATCAAGGACAGGGCGAACACTGAAGCTTTCTTT
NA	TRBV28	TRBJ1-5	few	CASSLPRVGVNSNQPQHF	TGTGCCAGCAGTTTGCCACGCGTCGGGGTTAATAGCAATCAGCCCCAGCATTTT
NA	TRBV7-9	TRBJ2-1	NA	CASSSDRILNYNEQFF	TGTGCCAGCAGCTCCGACAGGATCCTCAACTACAATGAGCAGTTCTTC
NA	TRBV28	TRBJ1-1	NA	CASSFLTNGLNTEAFF	TGTGCCAGCAGTTTCTTAACCAACGGGTTGAACACTGAAGCTTTCTTT
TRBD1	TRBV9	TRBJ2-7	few	CASSSSGTAYEQYF	TGTGCCAGCAGCTCCTCCGGGACAGCCTACGAGCAGTACTTC
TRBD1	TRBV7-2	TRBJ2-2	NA	CASSTQGAGELFF	TGTGCCAGCAGCACACAGGGGGCCGGGGAGCTGTTTTTT
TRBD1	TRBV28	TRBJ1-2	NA	CASSSPDRGGYTF	TGTGCCAGCAGTTCTCCCGACAGGGGTGGCTACACCTTC
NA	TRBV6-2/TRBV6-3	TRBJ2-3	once	CASSSYPTSTDTQYF	TGTGCCAGCAGTTCCTACCCAACTAGCACAGATACGCAGTATTTT
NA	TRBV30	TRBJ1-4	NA	CAWSVPGLLAGEKLFF	TGTGCCTGGAGCGTTCCCGGACTGCTAGCGGGGGAAAAACTGTTTTTT
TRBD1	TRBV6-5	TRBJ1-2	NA	CASSSTLGQSYGYTF	TGTGCCAGCAGTTCGACCCTGGGACAGAGCTATGGCTACACCTTC
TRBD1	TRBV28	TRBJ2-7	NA	CASFSRHRGSYEQYF	TGTGCCAGCTTTTCCCGGCACAGGGGATCCTACGAGCAGTACTTC
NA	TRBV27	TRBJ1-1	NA	CASREGGTEAFF	TGTGCCAGCCGTGAGGGTGGCACTGAAGCTTTCTTT
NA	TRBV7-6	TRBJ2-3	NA	CASSSALADTQYF	TGTGCCAGCAGCTCTGCATTAGCGGATACGCAGTATTTT
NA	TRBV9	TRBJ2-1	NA	CASSTGPGADEQFF	TGTGCCAGCAGCACTGGACCTGGGGCCGATGAGCAGTTCTTC
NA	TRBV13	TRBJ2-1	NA	CASTSSNEQFF	TGTGCCAGCACTAGCAGCAATGAGCAGTTCTTC
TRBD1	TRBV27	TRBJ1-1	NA	CASTQDRGTMNTEAFF	TGTGCCAGCACCCAGGACAGGGGCACTATGAACACTGAAGCTTTCTTT
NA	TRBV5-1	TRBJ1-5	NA	CASSLGGLDNQPQHF	TGCGCCAGCAGCTTGGGAGGCCTTGACAATCAGCCCCAGCATTTT
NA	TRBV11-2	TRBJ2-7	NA	CASSLDPVYEQYF	TGTGCCAGCAGCTTAGATCCGGTATACGAGCAGTACTTC
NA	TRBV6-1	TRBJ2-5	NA	CASSEHPGRETQYF	TGTGCCAGCAGTGAGCATCCAGGCCGGGAGACCCAGTACTTC
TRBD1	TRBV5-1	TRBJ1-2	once	CASSWAGTVNYGYTF	TGCGCCAGCAGCTGGGCCGGGACAGTTAACTATGGCTACACCTTC
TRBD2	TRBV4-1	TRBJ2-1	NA	CASSQDRGGYEQFF	TGCGCCAGCAGCCAAGATCGGGGGGGGTATGAGCAGTTCTTC
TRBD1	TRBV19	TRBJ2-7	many	CASSRTGIHEQYF	TGTGCCAGTAGTCGGACAGGGATCCACGAGCAGTACTTC
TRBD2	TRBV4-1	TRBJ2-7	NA	CASSQDGSGGYEQYF	TGCGCCAGCAGCCAAGATGGAAGCGGGGGTTACGAGCAGTACTTC
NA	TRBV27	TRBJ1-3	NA	CASSFDGNSGNTIYF	TGTGCCAGCAGTTTCGATGGCAACTCTGGAAACACCATATATTTT
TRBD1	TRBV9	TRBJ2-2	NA	CASSVDRGTGELFF	TGTGCCAGCAGCGTAGACAGGGGAACCGGGGAGCTGTTTTTT
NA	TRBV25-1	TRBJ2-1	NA	CASSAMGGHSYNEQFF	TGTGCCAGCAGTGCCATGGGGGGGCACTCCTACAATGAGCAGTTCTTC
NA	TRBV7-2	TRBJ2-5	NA	CASSSPQGRETQYF	TGTGCCAGCAGCTCCCCGCAGGGTAGGGAGACCCAGTACTTC
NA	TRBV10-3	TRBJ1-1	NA	CAISEREKNTEAFF	TGTGCCATCAGTGAACGAGAAAAGAACACTGAAGCTTTCTTT
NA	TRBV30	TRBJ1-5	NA	CAWSVGAETNQPQHF	TGTGCCTGGAGTGTAGGGGCAGAAACTAATCAGCCCCAGCATTTT
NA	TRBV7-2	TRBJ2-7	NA	CASSSSSYEQYF	TGTGCCAGCAGCTCCTCCTCCTACGAGCAGTACTTC
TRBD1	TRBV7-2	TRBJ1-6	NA	CASSSPGGSNSPLHF	TGTGCCAGCAGCTCCCCAGGGGGCAGTAATTCACCCCTCCACTTT
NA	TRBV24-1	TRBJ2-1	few	CATSTGSAYNEQFF	TGTGCCACCAGTACCGGGTCTGCCTACAATGAGCAGTTCTTC
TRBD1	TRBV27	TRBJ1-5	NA	CASSWTGDHQPQHF	TGTGCCAGCAGTTGGACAGGGGATCATCAGCCCCAGCATTTT
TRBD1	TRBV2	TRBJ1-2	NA	CASRPGQGYGYTF	TGTGCCAGCAGGCCCGGACAGGGGTATGGCTACACCTTC
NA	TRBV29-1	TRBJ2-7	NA	CSAKLDPSYEQYF	TGCAGCGCCAAACTAGATCCCTCCTACGAGCAGTACTTC
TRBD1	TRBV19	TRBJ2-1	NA	CASSVDRVDEQFF	TGTGCCAGTAGTGTCGACAGGGTAGATGAGCAGTTCTTC
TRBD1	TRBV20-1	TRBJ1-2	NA	CSASSGGGNYGYTF	TGCAGTGCTAGTTCAGGGGGCGGCAACTATGGCTACACCTTC
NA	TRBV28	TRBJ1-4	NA	CASSPRSGANEKLFF	TGTGCCAGCAGTCCACGTTCGGGTGCTAATGAAAAACTGTTTTTT
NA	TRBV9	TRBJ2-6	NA	CASSVATGLSGANVLTF	TGTGCCAGCAGCGTAGCTACAGGCCTTTCTGGGGCCAACGTCCTGACTTTC
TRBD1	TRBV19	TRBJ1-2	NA	CASSPRTGGAYGNYGYTF	TGTGCCAGTAGTCCACGGACAGGGGGCGCGTACGGCAACTATGGCTACACCTTC
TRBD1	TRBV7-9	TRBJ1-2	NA	CASSQGQGDGYTF	TGTGCCAGCAGCCAAGGACAGGGTGATGGCTACACCTTC
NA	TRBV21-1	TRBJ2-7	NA	CASSKTSGRGEQYF	TGTGCCAGCAGCAAAACCAGCGGGAGAGGCGAGCAGTACTTC
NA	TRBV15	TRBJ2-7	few	CATSREDNRYEQYF	TGTGCCACCAGCAGAGAGGACAACCGCTACGAGCAGTACTTC
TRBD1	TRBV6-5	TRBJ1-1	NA	CASSYGLGTGYTEAFF	TGTGCCAGCAGTTATGGTCTCGGGACAGGGTACACTGAAGCTTTCTTT
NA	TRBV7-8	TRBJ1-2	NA	CASRELQGYVDYGYTF	TGTGCCAGCAGGGAACTACAGGGTTATGTTGACTATGGCTACACCTTC
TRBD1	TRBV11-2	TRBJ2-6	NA	CASSLGTGTGSGANVLTF	TGTGCCAGCAGCTTGGGTACCGGGACAGGGTCTGGGGCCAACGTCCTGACTTTC
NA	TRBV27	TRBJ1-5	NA	CASSSDSRNQPQHF	TGTGCCAGCAGTTCGGACAGTCGCAATCAGCCCCAGCATTTT
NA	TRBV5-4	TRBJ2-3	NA	CASSLRTAGVDTQYF	TGTGCCAGCAGCCTCCGAACGGCTGGAGTGGATACGCAGTATTTT
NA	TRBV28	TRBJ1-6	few	CASSFLVGNSPLHF	TGTGCCAGCAGTTTCTTGGTCGGGAATTCACCCCTCCACTTT
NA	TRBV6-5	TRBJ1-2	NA	CASSYSEVGYGYTF	TGTGCCAGCAGTTACTCGGAGGTGGGCTATGGCTACACCTTC
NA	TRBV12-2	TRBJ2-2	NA	CASRLVPAGGTGELFF	TGTGCAAGTCGCTTAGTTCCAGCGGGGGGCACCGGGGAGCTGTTTTTT
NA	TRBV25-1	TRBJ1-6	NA	CASSGWPGSNSPLHF	TGTGCCAGCAGCGGGTGGCCCGGGAGTAATTCACCCCTCCACTTT
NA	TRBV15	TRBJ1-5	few	CATSVTGSDQPQHF	TGTGCCACCAGCGTCACAGGGTCTGATCAGCCCCAGCATTTT
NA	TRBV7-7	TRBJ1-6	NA	CASSANSSYNSPLHF	TGTGCTAGCAGCGCGAATAGCTCCTATAATTCACCCCTCCACTTT
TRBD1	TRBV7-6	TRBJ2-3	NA	CASSIGTDEGDTQYF	TGTGCCAGCAGCATCGGGACAGACGAGGGTGATACGCAGTATTTT
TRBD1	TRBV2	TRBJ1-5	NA	CASSGYGTGGEGNQPQHF	TGTGCCAGCAGTGGATACGGGACAGGGGGCGAAGGCAATCAGCCCCAGCATTTT
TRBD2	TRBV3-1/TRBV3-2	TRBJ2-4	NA	CASSQKLAGGLRDIQYF	TGTGCCAGCAGCCAAAAACTAGCGGGGGGGCTTCGGGACATTCAGTACTTC
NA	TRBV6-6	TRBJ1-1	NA	CASSYSTLQANTEAFF	TGTGCCAGCAGTTACTCAACCTTGCAGGCCAACACTGAAGCTTTCTTT
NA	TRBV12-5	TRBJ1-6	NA	CASGSQGSPLHF	TGTGCTAGTGGTTCACAGGGTTCACCCCTCCACTTT